This is a list of T cell receptor beta chains from one sample in a study of vaccination and CD4 T cells after COVID-19. MiXCR was run by TCRdb on the PCR reads, yielding one entry per CDR3 protein. This sample has 25,000 or so distinct CDR3 sequences; around 53% occur once, and the top ten carry more than 0.85%. Specimen: CD4+ T cells from blood, collected before SARS-CoV-2 vaccination. The receptors derive from a human donor who had recovered from COVID-19. Each CDR3 is given without its conserved first and last residue. Each record gives: V gene, J gene, D gene, CDR3 protein. A D gene is named only where the DNA matches it firmly.

>TRBV30|TRBJ1-2|NA
AWTSSTRRFNYGYT
>TRBV28|TRBJ1-5|NA
ASSLLQGYQPQH
>TRBV20-1|TRBJ2-7|TRBD2
SAYLAGGGDSYEQY
>TRBV19|TRBJ2-3|NA
ASSPLTSMGTETQY
>TRBV5-4|TRBJ1-2|TRBD1
ASSFVGRGDGYT
>TRBV28|TRBJ2-1|NA
ASSLPGEPYVGNEQF
>TRBV7-2|TRBJ2-5|NA
ASSPFGETQY
>TRBV9|TRBJ1-1|NA
ASSAGEFEAF
>TRBV6-1|TRBJ2-5|TRBD1
ASSKIGQGAETQY
>TRBV10-3|TRBJ1-6|NA
AIRRDTGSPLH
>TRBV7-2|TRBJ2-7|TRBD2
ASMLAGGTYEQY
>TRBV6-5|TRBJ1-5|NA
ASSLTGRTDQPQH
>TRBV6-2/TRBV6-3|TRBJ1-4|NA
ASSSPESEKLF
>TRBV20-1|TRBJ2-2|NA
SAPSVGQRTGELF
>TRBV28|TRBJ2-3|NA
ASSFGRGSSTDTQY
>TRBV4-1|TRBJ1-1|NA
ASSQVGQRLTEAF
>TRBV5-1|TRBJ1-2|NA
ASSQRGEGRRYGYT
>TRBV19|TRBJ2-7|TRBD2
ASSIAGGTYEQY